This T cell receptor (beta chain) derives from a study of CXCR3-negative and CXCR3-positive naive CD8 T cells. Study-level points and caveats: TRB CDR3s of CXCR3-positive naive cells were more hydrophobic than those of CXCR3-negative naive cells.

Germline-derived CDR1 and CDR2 are MGHRA and YSYEKL. This CDR3 region has 14 residues. UMI-labeled 5' RACE TRB cDNA libraries were prepared from the cells. TCRdb reprocessed the 5' RACE reads, keeping one entry per CDR3 protein, no DNA. The sample totals about 130,000 distinct CDR3 sequences. Points on this clonotype: Its cognate antigen is unknown.

The TCR comes from a human donor in good health. Some clones in this sample may be carry-over from other donors' samples. Sequencing used naive CXCR3+ CD8+ T cells from blood. The subset was: CD45RO-CCR7+CD27+CD95- naive CD8+ T cells expressing CXCR3 (TNR3+). This rearrangement joins TRBV4-1 to TRBJ2-1; TCRdb lists TRBD1, though no DNA is available to test this call. The CDR3 loop is CASSQEGGGMEQFF.